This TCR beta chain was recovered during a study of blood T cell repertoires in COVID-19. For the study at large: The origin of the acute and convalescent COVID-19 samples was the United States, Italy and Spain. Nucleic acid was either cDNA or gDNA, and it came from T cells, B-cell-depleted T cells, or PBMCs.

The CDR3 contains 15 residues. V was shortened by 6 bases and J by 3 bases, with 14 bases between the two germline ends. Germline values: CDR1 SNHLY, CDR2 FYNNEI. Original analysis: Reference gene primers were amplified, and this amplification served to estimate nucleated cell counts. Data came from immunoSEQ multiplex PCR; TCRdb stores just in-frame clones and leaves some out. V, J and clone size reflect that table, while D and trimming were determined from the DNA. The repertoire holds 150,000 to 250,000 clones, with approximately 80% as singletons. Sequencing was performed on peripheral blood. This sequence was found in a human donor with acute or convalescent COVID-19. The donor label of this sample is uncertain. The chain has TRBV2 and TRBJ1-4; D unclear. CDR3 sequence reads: CASSEEWQPNEKLFF. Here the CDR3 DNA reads TGTGCCAGCAGCGAGGAATGGCAGCCTAATGAAAAACTGTTTTTT.